Described below is a single T cell receptor (beta chain) sequence and its context. The assay was immunoSEQ multiplex PCR, and TCRdb's table has in-frame clones only and misses some. This table holds roughly 63,000 clones, approximately 57% found once. The germline CDR1 and CDR2 sequences are GTSNPN and SVGIG (reference sequence). Trimming cost V 1 base and J 4 bases, with 7 bases left between them. The CDR3 covers 12 residues. This specimen comes from a study of cytotoxic CD8 clonotypes in ibrutinib-treated CLL. The material sequenced was PBMCs, taken after 12 months of ibrutinib treatment. This TCR was recovered from a human donor with chronic lymphocytic leukemia. The chain recombines TRBV30 with TRBJ1-2; possibly TRBD1 for D (5 bases). The CDR3 sequence: CAWSEGPYGYTF. The DNA for the CDR3 is TGTGCCTGGAGTGAGGGGCCCTATGGCTACACCTTC.